This T cell receptor beta chain was identified during a study of beta chain features in type 1 diabetes. Study-level information: Healthy donors and patients showed comparable age, gender and cell yields.

V lost 2 bases to trimming and J lost 0 bases, with 3 bases between them. CDR1 SQVTM and CDR2 ANQGSEA come from the germline V gene. CDR3 length: 12 residues. Expressed TCRB transcripts were sequenced because the entire RNA isolate underwent reverse transcription. Repertoires were generated with immunoSEQ multiplex PCR, while TCRdb's copy carries only in-frame clones and drops some. In the table there are around 340,000 clones, 8% of which are singletons. At least ten counts were recorded for this clone. This sequence was found in a woman aged 18-29 years in good health. Source material: central memory CD4+ T cells from blood. The chain joins TRBV29-1 to TRBJ2-3; no firm D call. CDR3 loop: CSVETSTDTQYF. The CDR3 nucleotides are TGCAGCGTTGAAACTAGCACAGATACGCAGTATTTT.